This T cell receptor delta chain was identified during a study of gamma-delta chains in newborns, infants, children. Study summary: Innate gammadelta T cells reportedly expand polyclonally right after birth, driven by microbial exposure, per the title.

This clone was seen only a few times. A read error is likely here: a far larger clone is one base away. The sample contains more than one DNA sequence encoding this CDR3. The CDR3 runs 17 residues. The V segment lost 1 base and the J segment 0 bases; nucleotides outside the gene matches: 10. CDR1 and CDR2 (germline): GEAIGNYY, EKD. TCRdb reanalysed the reads with CATT. This sample has 5,000 to 7,000 delta-chain clones, with roughly 2.5% found just once. This TCR was sampled from a child who was a newborn, infant or young child, either healthy, febrile or measles-vaccinated (not recorded which). The chain links TRDV2 to TRDJ1; 7 bases are a match to TRDD3. The sample taken for sequencing was blood. CDR3 DNA: TGTGCCTGTGACACGCCCTGGGGGTACAGGCACACCGATAAACTCATCTTT. It translates to CACDTPWGYRHTDKLIF.